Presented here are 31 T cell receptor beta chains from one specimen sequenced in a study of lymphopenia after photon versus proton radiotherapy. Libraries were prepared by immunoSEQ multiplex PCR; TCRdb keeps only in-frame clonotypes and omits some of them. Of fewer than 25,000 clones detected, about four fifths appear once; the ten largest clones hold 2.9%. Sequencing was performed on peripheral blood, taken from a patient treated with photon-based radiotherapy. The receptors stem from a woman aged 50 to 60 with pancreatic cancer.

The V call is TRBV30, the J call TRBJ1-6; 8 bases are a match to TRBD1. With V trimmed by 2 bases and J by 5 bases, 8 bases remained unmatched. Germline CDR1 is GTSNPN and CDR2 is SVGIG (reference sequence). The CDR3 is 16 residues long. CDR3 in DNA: TGTGCCTGGAGTCACGAAATGACAGGGGATAATTCACCCCTCCACTTT. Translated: CAWSHEMTGDNSPLHF.

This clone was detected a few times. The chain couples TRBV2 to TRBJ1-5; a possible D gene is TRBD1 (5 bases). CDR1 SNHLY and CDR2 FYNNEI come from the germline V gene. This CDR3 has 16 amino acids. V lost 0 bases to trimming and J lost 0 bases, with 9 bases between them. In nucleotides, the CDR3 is TGTGCCAGCAGTGAAGCGGGGCGGAATAGCAATCAGCCCCAGCATTTT. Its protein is CASSEAGRNSNQPQHF.

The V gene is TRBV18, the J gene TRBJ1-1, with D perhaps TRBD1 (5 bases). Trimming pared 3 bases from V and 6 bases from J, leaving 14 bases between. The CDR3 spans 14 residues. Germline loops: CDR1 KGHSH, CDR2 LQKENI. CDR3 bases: TGTGCCAGCTCACCGGGAGGGACGGGCTCTGAAGCTTTCTTT. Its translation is CASSPGGTGSEAFF.

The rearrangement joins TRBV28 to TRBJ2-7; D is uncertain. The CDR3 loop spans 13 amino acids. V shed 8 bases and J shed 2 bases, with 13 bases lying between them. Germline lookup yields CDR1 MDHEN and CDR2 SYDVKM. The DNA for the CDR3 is TGTGCCAGCGGCGAACAGAAACCCTACGAGCAGTACTTC. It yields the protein CASGEQKPYEQYF.

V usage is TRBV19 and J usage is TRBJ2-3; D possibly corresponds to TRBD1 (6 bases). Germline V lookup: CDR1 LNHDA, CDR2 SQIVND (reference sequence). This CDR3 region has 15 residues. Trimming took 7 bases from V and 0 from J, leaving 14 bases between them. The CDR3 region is CASKDSPSSTDTQYF. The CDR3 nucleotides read TGTGCCAGTAAGGACAGCCCATCTAGCACAGATACGCAGTATTTT.

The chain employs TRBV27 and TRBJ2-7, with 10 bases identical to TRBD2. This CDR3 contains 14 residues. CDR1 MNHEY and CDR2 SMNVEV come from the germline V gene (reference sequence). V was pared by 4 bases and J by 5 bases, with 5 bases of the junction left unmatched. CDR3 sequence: CASSSPLAGDEQYF. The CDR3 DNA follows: TGTGCCAGCAGTTCACCCCTAGCGGGAGACGAGCAGTACTTC.

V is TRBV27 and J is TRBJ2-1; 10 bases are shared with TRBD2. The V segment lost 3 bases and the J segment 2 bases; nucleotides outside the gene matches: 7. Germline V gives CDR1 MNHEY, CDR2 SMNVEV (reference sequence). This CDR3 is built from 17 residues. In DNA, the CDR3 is TGTGCCAGCAGTTTCCAAAAGCGGGAGGGTCCCTACAATGAGCAGTTCTTC. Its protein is CASSFQKREGPYNEQFF.

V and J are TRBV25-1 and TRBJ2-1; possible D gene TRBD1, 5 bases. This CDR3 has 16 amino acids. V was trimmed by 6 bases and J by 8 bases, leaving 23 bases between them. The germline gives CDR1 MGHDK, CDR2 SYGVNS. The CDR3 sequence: CASRGFKGRLYDEQFF. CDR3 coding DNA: TGTGCCAGCAGAGGTTTTAAGGGGCGCCTTTACGATGAGCAGTTCTTC.

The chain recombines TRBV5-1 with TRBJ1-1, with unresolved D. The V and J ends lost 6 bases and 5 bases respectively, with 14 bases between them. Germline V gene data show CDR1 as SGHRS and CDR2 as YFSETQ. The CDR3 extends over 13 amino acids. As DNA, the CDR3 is TGCGCCAGCACCAACAATGGGGAAACTGAAGCTTTCTTT. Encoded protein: CASTNNGETEAFF.

CDR3 sequence reads: CASSLGTSGRTDTQYF. CDR3 nucleotides: TGTGCCAGCAGCTTGGGGACTAGCGGGAGAACAGATACGCAGTATTTT. V usage is TRBV5-8 and J usage is TRBJ2-3; 13 nucleotides match TRBD2. This CDR3 has 16 amino acids. Germline trimming cut 0 bases from V and 3 bases from J; bases unmatched to any gene: 1. The germline CDR1 and CDR2 sequences are SGHTS and YDEGEE. Complete variable domain (other parts from reference TRBV5-8 and TRBJ2-3): EAGVTQSPTHLIKTRGQQATLRCSPISGHTSVYWYQQALGLGLQFLLWYDEGEERNRGNFPPRFSGRQFPNYSSELNVNALELEDSALYLCASSLGTSGRTDTQYFGPGTRLTVL.

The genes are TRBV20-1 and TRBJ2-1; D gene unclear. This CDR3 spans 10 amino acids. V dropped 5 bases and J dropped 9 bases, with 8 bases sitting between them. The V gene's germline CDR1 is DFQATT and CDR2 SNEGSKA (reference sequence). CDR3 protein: CSAASIEQFF. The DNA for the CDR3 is TGCAGTGCTGCCTCGATTGAGCAGTTCTTC.

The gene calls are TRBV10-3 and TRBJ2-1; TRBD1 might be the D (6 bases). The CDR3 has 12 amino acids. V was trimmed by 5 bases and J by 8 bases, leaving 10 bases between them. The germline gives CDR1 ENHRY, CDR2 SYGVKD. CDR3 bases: TGTGCCATCAGTTCACAGGGCTATGAGCAGTTCTTC. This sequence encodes CAISSQGYEQFF.

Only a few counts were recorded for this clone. CDR3 DNA: TGTGCCAGCAGCGTAGGACAGAGCGGCTACGAGCAGTACTTC. Translated: CASSVGQSGYEQYF. This sequence joins TRBV7-6 and TRBJ2-7; perhaps TRBD1 as D (6 bases). Trimming stripped 5 bases from V and 3 bases from J, with 14 bases between. The CDR3 is 14 amino acids. Germline CDR1 is SGHVS and CDR2 is FNYEAQ. Full variable domain (remainder filled in from reference TRBV7-6 and TRBJ2-7): GAGVSQSPRYKVTKRGQDVALRCDPISGHVSLYWYRQALGQGPEFLTYFNYEAQQDKSGLPNDRFSAERPEGSISTLTIQRTEQRDSAMYRCASSVGQSGYEQYFGPGTRLTVT.

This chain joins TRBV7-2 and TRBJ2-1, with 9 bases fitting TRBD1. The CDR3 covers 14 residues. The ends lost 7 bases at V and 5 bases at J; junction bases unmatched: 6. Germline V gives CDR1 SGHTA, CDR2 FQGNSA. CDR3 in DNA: TGTGCCAGCAACCTCGGGACAGGGAACAATGAGCAGTTCTTC. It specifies CASNLGTGNNEQFF.

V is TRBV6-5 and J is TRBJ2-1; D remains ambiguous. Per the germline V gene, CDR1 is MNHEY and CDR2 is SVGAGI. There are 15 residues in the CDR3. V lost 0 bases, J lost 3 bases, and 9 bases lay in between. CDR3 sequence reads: CASSYSTGGYNEQFF. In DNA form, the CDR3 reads TGTGCCAGCAGTTACTCGACCGGTGGCTACAATGAGCAGTTCTTC.

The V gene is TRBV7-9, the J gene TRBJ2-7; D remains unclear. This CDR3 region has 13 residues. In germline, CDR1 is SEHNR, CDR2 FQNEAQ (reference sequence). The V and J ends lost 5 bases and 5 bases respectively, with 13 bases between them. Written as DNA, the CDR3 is TGTGCCAGCAGCCCAGGAGCTGGCGACGAGCAGTACTTC. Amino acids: CASSPGAGDEQYF.

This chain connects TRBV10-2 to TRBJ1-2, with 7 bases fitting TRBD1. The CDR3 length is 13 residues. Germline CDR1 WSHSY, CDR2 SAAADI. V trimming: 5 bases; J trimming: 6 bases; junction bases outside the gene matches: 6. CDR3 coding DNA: TGCGCCAGCAGTACACGACAGGGCGATGGCTACACCTTC. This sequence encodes CASSTRQGDGYTF.

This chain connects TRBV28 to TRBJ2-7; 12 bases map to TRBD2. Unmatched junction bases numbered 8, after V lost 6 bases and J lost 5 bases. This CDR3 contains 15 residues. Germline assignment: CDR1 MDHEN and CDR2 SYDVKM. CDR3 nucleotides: TGTGCCAGCAGGCGAACTAGCGGGAGGATGGACGAGCAGTACTTC. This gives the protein CASRRTSGRMDEQYF.

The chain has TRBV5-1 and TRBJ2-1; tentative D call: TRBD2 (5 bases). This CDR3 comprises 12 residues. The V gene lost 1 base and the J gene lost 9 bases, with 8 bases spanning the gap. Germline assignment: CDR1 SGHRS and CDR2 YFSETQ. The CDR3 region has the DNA TGCGCCAGCAGCTTGTGGGCGGGTGAGCAGTTCTTC. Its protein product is CASSLWAGEQFF.

The CDR3 nucleotides read TGTGCCACCAGCGCCCGCCGAAGGGCGGATAATTCACCCCTCCACTTT. It translates to CATSARRRADNSPLHF. V gene TRBV15 combines with J gene TRBJ1-6; no firm D call. The CDR3 spans 16 residues. The germline CDR1 and CDR2 sequences are LNHNV and YYDKDF (reference sequence). Trimming took 5 bases from V and 5 from J, leaving 16 bases between them.

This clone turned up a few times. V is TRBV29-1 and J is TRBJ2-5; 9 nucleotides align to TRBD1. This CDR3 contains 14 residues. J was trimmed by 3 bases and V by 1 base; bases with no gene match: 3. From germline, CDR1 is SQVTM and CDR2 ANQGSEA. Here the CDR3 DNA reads TGCAGCGTTGAAGGCTGGGACAGGGAAGAGACCCAGTACTTC. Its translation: CSVEGWDREETQYF. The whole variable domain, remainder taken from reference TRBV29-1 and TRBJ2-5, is SAVISQKPSRDICQRGTSLTIQCQVDSQVTMMFWYRQQPGQSLTLIATANQGSEATYESGFVIDKFPISRPNLTFSTLTVSNMSPEDSSIYLCSVEGWDREETQYFGPGTRLLVL.

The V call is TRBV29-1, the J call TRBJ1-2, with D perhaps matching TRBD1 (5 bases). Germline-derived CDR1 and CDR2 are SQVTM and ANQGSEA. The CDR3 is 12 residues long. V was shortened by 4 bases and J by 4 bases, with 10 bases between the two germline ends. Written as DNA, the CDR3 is TGCAGCGTTGGACGGGGGGGCTATGGCTACACCTTC. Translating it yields CSVGRGGYGYTF. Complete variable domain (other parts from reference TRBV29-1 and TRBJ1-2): SAVISQKPSRDICQRGTSLTIQCQVDSQVTMMFWYRQQPGQSLTLIATANQGSEATYESGFVIDKFPISRPNLTFSTLTVSNMSPEDSSIYLCSVGRGGYGYTFGSGTRLTVV.

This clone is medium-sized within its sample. The CDR3 region has the DNA TGTGCCAGCAGTTTAAGAGCGGGGAGTCAGCCCCAGCATTTT. It yields the protein CASSLRAGSQPQHF. The chain is built from TRBV28 and TRBJ1-5; D remains unclear. Trimming took 2 bases from V and 6 from J, leaving 11 bases between them. Looked up from germline, CDR1 is MDHEN and CDR2 is SYDVKM. The length of the CDR3 is 14 residues.

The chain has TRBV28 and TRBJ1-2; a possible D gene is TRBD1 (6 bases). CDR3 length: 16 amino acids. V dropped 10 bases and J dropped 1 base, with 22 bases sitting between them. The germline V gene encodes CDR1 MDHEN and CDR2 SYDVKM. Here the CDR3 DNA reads TGTGCCATCCTCCCCTCAGGGACACAGAGTAACTATGGCTACACCTTC. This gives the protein CAILPSGTQSNYGYTF.

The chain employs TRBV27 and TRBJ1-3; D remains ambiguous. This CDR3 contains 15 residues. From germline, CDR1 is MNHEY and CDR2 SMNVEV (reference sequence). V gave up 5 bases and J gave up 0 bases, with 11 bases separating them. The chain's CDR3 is CASSLTRGSGNTIYF. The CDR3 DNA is TGTGCCAGCAGTCTGACCCGGGGCTCTGGAAACACCATATATTTT.

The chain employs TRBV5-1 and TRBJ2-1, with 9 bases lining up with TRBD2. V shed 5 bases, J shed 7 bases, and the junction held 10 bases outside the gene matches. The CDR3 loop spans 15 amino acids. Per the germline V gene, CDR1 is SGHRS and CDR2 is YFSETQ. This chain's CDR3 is CASRDERTSVNEQFF. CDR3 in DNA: TGCGCCAGCAGGGACGAGAGGACTAGCGTTAATGAGCAGTTCTTC. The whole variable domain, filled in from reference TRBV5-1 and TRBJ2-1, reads KAGVTQTPRYLIKTRGQQVTLSCSPISGHRSVSWYQQTPGQGLQFLFEYFSETQRNKGNFPGRFSGRQFSNSRSEMNVSTLELGDSALYLCASRDERTSVNEQFFGPGTRLTVL.

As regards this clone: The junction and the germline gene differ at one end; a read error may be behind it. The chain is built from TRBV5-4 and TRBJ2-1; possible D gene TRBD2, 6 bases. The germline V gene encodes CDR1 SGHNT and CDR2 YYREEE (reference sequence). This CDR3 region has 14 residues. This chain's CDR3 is CAGSLVGGDNEQFF. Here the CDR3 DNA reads TGTGCCGGCAGCTTGGTCGGGGGAGACAATGAGCAGTTCTTC.

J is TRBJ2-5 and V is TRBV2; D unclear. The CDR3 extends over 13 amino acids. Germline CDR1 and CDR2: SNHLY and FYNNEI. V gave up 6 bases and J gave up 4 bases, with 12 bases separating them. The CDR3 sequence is CASSPELTETQYF. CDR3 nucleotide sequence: TGTGCCAGCAGCCCAGAGCTAACAGAGACCCAGTACTTC.

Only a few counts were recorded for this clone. The CDR3 spells CASSQDPGQGGLGYTF. For the CDR3, the DNA is TGCGCCAGCAGCCAAGACCCGGGACAGGGGGGCTTAGGCTACACCTTC. The V gene is TRBV4-3, the J gene TRBJ1-2; TRBD1 matches 11 bases. The CDR3 covers 16 residues. Germline loops: CDR1 LGHNA, CDR2 YSLEER. V lost 0 bases to trimming and J lost 8 bases; unmatched junction nucleotides: 8.

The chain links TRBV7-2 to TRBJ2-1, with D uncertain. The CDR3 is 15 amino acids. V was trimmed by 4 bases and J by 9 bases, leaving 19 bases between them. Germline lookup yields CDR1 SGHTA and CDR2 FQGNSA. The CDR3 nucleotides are TGTGCCAGCAGCTCAGGTGCCGCTGGCTCCTTTGAGCAGTTCTTC. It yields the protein CASSSGAAGSFEQFF.

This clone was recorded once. As DNA, the CDR3 is TGTGCCAGCAGTGAAGCGCGTTCAACTAGCTTTGACGAGCAGTACTTC. Its protein is CASSEARSTSFDEQYF. V and J are TRBV2 and TRBJ2-5, with a possible D match to TRBD2 (6 bases). TRBJ2-7 explains the end of the DNA better; the J call may be wrong. Germline V gene lookup returns CDR1 SNHLY and CDR2 FYNNEI. The CDR3 extends over 16 amino acids.